This T cell receptor beta chain was identified in a study of CD8 T cells in Susac syndrome. On this clonotype itself: No antigen is known for it.

Blood CD8+ and CD4+ T cells underwent high-throughput TCR beta sequencing. Isolation of CD8+ and CD4+ T cells was performed negatively, whereas enrichment of TEMRA cells was done by FACS. Points from the study as a whole: The number of individuals included in the study's TCR sequencing and HLA analysis was acknowledged as relatively small.

Random hexamers served to reverse transcribe roughly 0.45 to 1 ug RNA. TCRdb recomputed calls from the immunoSEQ multiplex PCR reads with MiXCR, one row per CDR3 protein. The data show about 200,000 distinct CDR3 sequences, 85% to 95% seen once. The V end lost 6 bases, the J end lost 12 bases, and 15 bases lay between the germline ends. The CDR3 loop spans 11 amino acids. Germline V gives CDR1 SQVTM, CDR2 ANQGSEA. The sequence came from a human donor in good health. Sequencing used CD4+ T cells from PBMCs. V gene TRBV29-1 combines with J gene TRBJ2-1; D perhaps matches TRBD1 (7 bases). The CDR3 loop reads CSVKRGTAQFF. In nucleotides, the CDR3 is TGCAGCGTAAAACGGGGGACAGCGCAGTTCTTC.